The T cell receptor (beta chain) under discussion was sequenced for a study of cytomegalovirus exposure and HLA in healthy donors. A word on this clone: Its specificity is unknown.

General study results and limits: Reported results showed that the classifier diagnosed cytomegalovirus status with high specificity and sensitivity. Confirmation was obtained in vitro that a few CMV-associated chains are specific for CMV antigens.

Clones were sequenced by immunoSEQ multiplex PCR, and TCRdb holds only the in-frame ones, with some missing. The top ten clones hold around 5.4% of a sample with hundreds of thousands of clones, over 65% of them seen once. CDR1 is SGHVS and CDR2 is FNYEAQ in the germline V gene. V lost 3 bases and J lost 5, with 6 bases in between. CDR3 size: 12 residues. Sequencing was performed on PBMCs. The V call is TRBV7-6, the J call TRBJ2-3; D unclear. The clonotype originates from a woman aged 18 to 35 in good health and CMV-seronegative. The CDR3 loop is CASSLNKDTQYF. CDR3 in DNA: TGTGCCAGCAGCTTGAACAAAGATACGCAGTATTTT.